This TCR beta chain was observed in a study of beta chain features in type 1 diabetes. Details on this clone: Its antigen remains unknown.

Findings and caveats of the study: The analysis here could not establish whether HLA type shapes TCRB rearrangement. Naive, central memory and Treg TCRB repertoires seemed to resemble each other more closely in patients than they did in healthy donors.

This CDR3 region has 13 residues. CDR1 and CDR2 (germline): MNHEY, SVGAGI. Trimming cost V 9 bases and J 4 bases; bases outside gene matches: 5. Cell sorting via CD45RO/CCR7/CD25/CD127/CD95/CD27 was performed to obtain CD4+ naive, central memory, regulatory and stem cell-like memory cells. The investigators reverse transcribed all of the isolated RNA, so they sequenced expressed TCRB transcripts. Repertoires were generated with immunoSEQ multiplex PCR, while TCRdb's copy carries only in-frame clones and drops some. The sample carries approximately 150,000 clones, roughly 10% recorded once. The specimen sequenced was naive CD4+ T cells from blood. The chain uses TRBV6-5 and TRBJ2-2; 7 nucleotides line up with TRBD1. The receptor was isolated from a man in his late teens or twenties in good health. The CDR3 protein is CASVGTVTGELFF. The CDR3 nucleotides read TGTGCCAGTGTAGGGACAGTCACCGGGGAGCTGTTTTTT.